Listed here are 13 T cell receptor beta chains from one sample, sequenced in a study of T cells in Graves' hyperthyroidism and ophthalmopathy. RNA transcripts were the template for amplifying TCR beta CDR3 regions. A set of HTBI primers served as the primers for a first-round RT-PCR of the TCR CDR3. TCRdb ran MiXCR on the multiplex PCR reads and lists one entry per CDR3 protein. The table has approximately 630,000 distinct CDR3 sequences, about 17% seen once; the top ten hold less than 4.5%. Sequencing input: blood. The source of these receptors is a woman younger than 45 with Graves' hyperthyroidism.

The V and J genes are TRBV7-9 and TRBJ1-6, with TRBD1 matching over 7 bases. Trimming cost V 9 bases and J 5 bases; bases outside gene matches: 7. In germline, CDR1 is SEHNR, CDR2 FQNEAQ (reference sequence). There are 14 residues in the CDR3. CDR3 nucleotide sequence: TGTGCCAGATGCCGGGACAGCCATAATTCACCCCTCCACTTT. Amino acids: CARCRDSHNSPLHF. The full variable domain, its missing parts supplied by reference TRBV7-9 and TRBJ1-6, is DTGVSQNPRHKITKRGQNVTFRCDPISEHNRLYWYRQTLGQGPEFLTYFQNEAQLEKSRLLSDRFSAERPKGSFSTLEIQRTEQGDSAMYLCARCRDSHNSPLHFGNGTRLTVT.

This clonotype has at least ten counts. The chain joins TRBV2 to TRBJ2-5; 9 bases map to TRBD1. Per germline, CDR1 SNHLY and CDR2 FYNNEI. Trimming took 5 bases from V and 3 from J; bases not matched to a gene: 4. This CDR3 region has 14 residues. The CDR3 DNA reads TGTGCCAGCAGTCGACAGGGGGGGGAAGAGACCCAGTACTTC. Translation: CASSRQGGEETQYF.

Ten or more counts support this clonotype. The V call is TRBV2, the J call TRBJ1-1, with TRBD1 matching 8 bases. V shed 3 bases, J shed 4 bases, and the junction held 4 bases outside the gene matches. The CDR3 is 14 amino acids. The germline V gene has CDR1 SNHLY and CDR2 FYNNEI. CDR3 coding DNA: TGTGCCAGCAGTGAGGACGGACAGGGCACTGAAGCTTTCTTT. Residues: CASSEDGQGTEAFF.

This clonotype was recorded only once. The chain is built from TRBV6-1 and TRBJ1-5; D unclear. The CDR3 is made up of 12 amino acids. Germline V lookup: CDR1 MNHNS, CDR2 SASEGT. Trimming shortened V by 8 bases and J by 2 bases, and 7 bases separated the two germline ends. CDR3 residues: CASGSRNQPQHF. CDR3 DNA sequence: TGTGCCAGCGGGTCCCGCAATCAGCCCCAGCATTTT.

This clonotype was counted ten times or more. This chain links TRBV28 with TRBJ1-1; D is ambiguous. V was cut by 3 bases and J by 1 base, with 15 bases left in between. The germline V gene encodes CDR1 MDHEN and CDR2 SYDVKM. The CDR3 is 16 residues long. The CDR3 nucleotides are TGTGCCAGCAGTTTTATTTTAGGTGGCGGGAACACTGAAGCTTTCTTT. Translation gives CASSFILGGGNTEAFF.

V and J are TRBV19 and TRBJ1-3; 8 bases map to TRBD1. Germline CDR1 LNHDA, CDR2 SQIVND (reference sequence). Unmatched junction bases numbered 5, after V lost 6 bases and J lost 4 bases. CDR3 size: 14 residues. The CDR3 coding sequence is TGTGCCAGTAGCTTCAGGGGGCAAGGAAACACCATATATTTT. It encodes CASSFRGQGNTIYF. Variable domain in full (rest from reference TRBV19 and TRBJ1-3): DGGITQSPKYLFRKEGQNVTLSCEQNLNHDAMYWYRQDPGQGLRLIYYSQIVNDFQKGDIAEGYSVSREKKESFPLTVTSAQKNPTAFYLCASSFRGQGNTIYFGEGSWLTVV.

This clonotype was detected a few times. The chain combines TRBV12-3 or TRBV12-4 with TRBJ1-1; D not certain. V shed 6 bases and J shed 4 bases, with 18 bases lying between them. This CDR3 is 15 amino acids long. The CDR3 loop is CASRDLGEGSTEAFF. The CDR3 nucleotides are TGTGCCAGCAGGGACCTCGGGGAGGGAAGCACTGAAGCTTTCTTT.

This clonotype was found many times. The chain combines TRBV6-5 with TRBJ1-2; no firm D call. This CDR3 contains 16 residues. CDR1 is MNHEY, CDR2 SVGAGI, per germline. Trimming took 0 bases from V and 0 from J, leaving 11 bases between them. This chain's CDR3 is CASSYSAALANYGYTF. CDR3 bases: TGTGCCAGCAGTTACTCCGCTGCCCTAGCTAACTATGGCTACACCTTC.

This clonotype appeared many times. V and J are TRBV12-3 or TRBV12-4 and TRBJ2-1, with 8 bases matching TRBD1. V was clipped by 3 bases and J by 2 bases; unmatched bases: 6. This CDR3 region has 16 residues. The CDR3 loop reads CASSFSGGHTYNEQFF. The CDR3 region has the DNA TGTGCCAGCAGTTTCTCAGGGGGCCACACCTACAATGAGCAGTTCTTC.

This clonotype was counted only a few times. The rearrangement links TRBV5-1 to TRBJ2-1; either TRBD1 or TRBD2 may fit D (5 bases each). The V end was cut by 9 bases, the J end by 3 bases, with 22 bases between. CDR1 is SGHRS and CDR2 is YFSETQ in the germline V gene. CDR3 length: 16 residues. As DNA, the CDR3 is TGCGCCAACATGGGGTCCGGGACCCGTCTCTACAATGAGCAGTTCTTC. It codes for CANMGSGTRLYNEQFF.

The J gene is TRBJ1-1, the V gene TRBV5-1; a weak D match, TRBD1 (6 bases). V lost 0 bases to trimming and J lost 1 base, with 10 bases between them. The CDR3 sequence is 15 residues long. Looked up from germline, CDR1 is SGHRS and CDR2 is YFSETQ. The CDR3 region has the DNA TGCGCCAGCAGCTTGGAAGGGGGACGGAACACTGAAGCTTTCTTT. This translates into CASSLEGGRNTEAFF.

There are a few counts of this clonotype. The rearrangement links TRBV20-1 to TRBJ2-1; 8 bases map to TRBD1. The germline V gene has CDR1 DFQATT and CDR2 SNEGSKA (reference sequence). The CDR3 has 15 amino acids. After removal of 3 bases from V and 4 bases from J, the junction contained 8 bases not matched to a gene. CDR3 sequence reads: CSARDPGQGYNEQFF. CDR3 nucleotides: TGCAGTGCTAGGGATCCCGGACAGGGATACAATGAGCAGTTCTTC.

This clonotype was observed a few times. The chain couples TRBV9 to TRBJ2-1; D possibly corresponds to TRBD1 (6 bases). The V gene's germline CDR1 is SGDLS and CDR2 YYNGEE. The CDR3 covers 15 residues. The germline V and J ends were trimmed by 3 bases and 11 bases, with 21 bases remaining between them. The CDR3 spells CASSAGTRSSNKQFF. The CDR3, as DNA: TGTGCCAGCAGCGCCGGGACAAGGTCTTCGAACAAGCAGTTCTTC. Drawing the rest from reference TRBV9 and TRBJ2-1, the complete variable domain is DSGVTQTPKHLITATGQRVTLRCSPRSGDLSVYWYQQSLDQGLQFLIQYYNGEERAKGNILERFSAQQFPDLHSELNLSSLELGDSALYFCASSAGTRSSNKQFFGPGTRLTVL.